This TCR beta chain was profiled in a study of beta chain features in type 1 diabetes (dated by TCRdb to between 2017 and 2018). Turning to the overall study: Mean age, gender distribution, total cell number and subset yield did not differ between patients and healthy donors. Across all samples, approximately 100 million sorted cells were examined, and cell number per subset correlated strongly with RNA yield. In the study, TCRB repertoires of sorted circulating CD4+ T cell subsets from recently diagnosed type 1 diabetes patients were compared with those of matched healthy donors. Regulatory and stem cell-like memory subsets were obtained from only 8 patients and roughly eight healthy donors, while naive and central memory subsets were obtained from all 30 or so donors.

Germline trimming: 4 bases from V, 1 base from J; junction bases outside gene matches: 4. Including cysteine and phenylalanine, the CDR3 has 14 amino acids. Just CDR3 DNA is preserved here, 42 bases in frame from base 1. Looking up the germline V gene yields CDR1 SGHRS and CDR2 YFSETQ. A single peripheral blood draw of around 100 mL on average was collected from each donor into heparinised tubes. Using a panel that included CD45RO, CCR7, CD25, CD127, CD95 and CD27, naive, central memory, regulatory and stem cell-like memory CD4+ T cells were sorted on a BD FACSAria II. Every sorted population had a purity above 95%. Right away, PBMCs were isolated by Lymphoprep density gradient centrifugation and were stained directly, with no culture step. So that batch effects would be minimized, each experiment stained and sorted samples in pairs, pairing one healthy donor with one patient. The entire amount of isolated RNA was reverse transcribed using the High Capacity cDNA Reverse Transcription Kit, so the sequenced TCRB transcripts were expressed ones. Deep immunoSEQ sequencing was performed on naive, central memory and regulatory T cell samples, with an average of around 3.4 million total reads per sample. After sorted cells were lysed in RLT buffer, RNA was extracted with DNase-treated RNeasy Micro or Mini kits, with the choice depending on cell number. Each cell subset was processed on its own to prevent cross-contamination, while patient and healthy donor samples were processed together. The immunoSEQ multiplex PCR was used to amplify TCRB sequences from cDNA, yielding 87-bp fragments that span the CDR3 region. Amplicons were sequenced on the Illumina HiSeq platform. Turning to the authors' computational methods: Synthetic template baselines were used to correct PCR bias computationally, reads within Hamming distance 2 were collapsed, and singletons that could not be merged were discarded. Reads were aligned against IMGT so that V, D and J genes, CDR3 length and insertions or deletions at six rearrangement sites could be assigned. Within each subset, clonotype counts were normalized to sorted cell number, after which true diversity and Gini coefficients were computed with the tcR R package. The overlap coefficient, calculated on TCRB nucleotide sequences, was used to measure repertoire sharing. TCRdb re-hosts the immuneACCESS table, in-frame sequences only. Its copies lack some clones; in the studies checked, an unresolved V gene accounts for under half of them, and the cause for the rest is not known. The V and J calls and the clone size are those of that table, but D and trimming were determined from the DNA. Across this sample there are around 300,000 clones, with roughly 15% seen only once. The ten largest clones capture 5.5% to 7.5% of the sample.

Overall results and qualifications from the work: Naive, central memory and regulatory TCRB repertoires appeared more similar among patients than among healthy donors. Only small numbers of individuals were included in the HLA sub-analyses, which left unresolved whether HLA type had any influence on TCRB rearrangement. Fewer insertions and more nucleotide deletions at VDJ recombination sites were observed in patients with type 1 diabetes, implying thymic rearrangement abnormalities. Shorter templates might have been favored by PCR, but patient and control samples were amplified and corrected together, so both groups would have been affected equally by any skew. Sequencing cDNA rather than genomic DNA could over-represent highly expressing activated cells, although activation and CD3 levels did not differ between groups. In all four CD4+ subsets, TCRB CDR3 length was moderately but significantly shorter in type 1 diabetes patients.

A note on this clone: The specificity of this receptor is unknown. No base quality information exists; no much larger clone differs at one position.

This clonotype originated in a man younger than 45 in good health. The chain joins TRBV5-1 to TRBJ1-1, with 7 central nucleotides matching TRBD1. Sequencing was carried out using central memory CD4+ T cells from blood. This receptor has the CDR3 CASSPGQENTEAFF. The DNA reads as follows: TGCGCCAGCAGCCCTGGACAGGAGAACACTGAAGCTTTCTTT.